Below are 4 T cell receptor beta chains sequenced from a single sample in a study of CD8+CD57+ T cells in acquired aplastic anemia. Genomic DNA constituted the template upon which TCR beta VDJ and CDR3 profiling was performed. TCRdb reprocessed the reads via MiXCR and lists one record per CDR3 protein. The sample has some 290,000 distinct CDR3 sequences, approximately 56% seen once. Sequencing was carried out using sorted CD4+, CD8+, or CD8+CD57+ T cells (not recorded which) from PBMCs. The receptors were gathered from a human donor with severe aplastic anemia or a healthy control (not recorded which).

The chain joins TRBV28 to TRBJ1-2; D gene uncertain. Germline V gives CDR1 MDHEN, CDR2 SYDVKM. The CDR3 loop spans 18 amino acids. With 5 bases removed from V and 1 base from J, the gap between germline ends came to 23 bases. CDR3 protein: CASSLLGSDSTLNYGYTF. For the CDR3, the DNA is TGTGCCAGCAGTCTTCTCGGATCGGACTCCACTCTTAACTATGGCTACACCTTC.

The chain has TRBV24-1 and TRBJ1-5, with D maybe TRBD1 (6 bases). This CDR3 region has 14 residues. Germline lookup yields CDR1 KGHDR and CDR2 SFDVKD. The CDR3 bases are TGTGCTACCTCAGACCCGGACAGCGATCAGCCCCAGCATTTT. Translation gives CATSDPDSDQPQHF.

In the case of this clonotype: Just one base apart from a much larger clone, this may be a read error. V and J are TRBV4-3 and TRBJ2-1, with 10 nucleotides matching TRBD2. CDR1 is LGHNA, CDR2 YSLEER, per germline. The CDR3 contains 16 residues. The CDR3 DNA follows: TGCGCCGGCAGCCAAATAATAGCGGGGGGCTACAATGAGCAGTTCTTC. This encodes CAGSQIIAGGYNEQFF.

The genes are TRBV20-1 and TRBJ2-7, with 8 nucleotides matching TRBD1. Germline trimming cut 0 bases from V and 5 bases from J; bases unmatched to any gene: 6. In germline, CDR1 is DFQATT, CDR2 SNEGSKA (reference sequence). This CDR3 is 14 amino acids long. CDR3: CSARDSGQGNEQYF. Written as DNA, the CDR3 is TGCAGTGCTAGAGATTCCGGACAGGGAAACGAGCAGTACTTC.